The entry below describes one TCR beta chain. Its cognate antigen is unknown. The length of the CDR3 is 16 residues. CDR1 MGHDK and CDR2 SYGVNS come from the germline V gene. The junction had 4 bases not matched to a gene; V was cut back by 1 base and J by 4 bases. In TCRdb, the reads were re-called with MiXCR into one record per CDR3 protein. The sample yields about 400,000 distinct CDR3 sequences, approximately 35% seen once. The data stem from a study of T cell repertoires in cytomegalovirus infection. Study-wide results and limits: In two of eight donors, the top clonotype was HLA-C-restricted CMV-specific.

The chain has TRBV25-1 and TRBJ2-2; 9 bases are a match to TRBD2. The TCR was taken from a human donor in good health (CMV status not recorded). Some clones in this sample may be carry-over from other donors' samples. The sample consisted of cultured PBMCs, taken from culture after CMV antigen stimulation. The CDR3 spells CASSESAGGATGELFF. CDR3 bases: TGTGCCAGCAGTGAATCTGCGGGAGGGGCCACCGGGGAGCTGTTTTTT.